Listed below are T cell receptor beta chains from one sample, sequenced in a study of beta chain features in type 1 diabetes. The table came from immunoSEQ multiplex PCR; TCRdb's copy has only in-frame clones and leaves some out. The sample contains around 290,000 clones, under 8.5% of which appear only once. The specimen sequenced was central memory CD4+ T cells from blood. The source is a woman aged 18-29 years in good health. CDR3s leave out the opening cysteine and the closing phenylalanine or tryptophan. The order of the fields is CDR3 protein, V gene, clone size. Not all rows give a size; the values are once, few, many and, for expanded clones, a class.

CDR3aa: ASSYSGVETQY; v_gene: TRBV6-5; abundance: -
CDR3aa: ARSGLQGTNTGELF; v_gene: TRBV5-3; abundance: few
CDR3aa: ASSLGQGGIYGYT; v_gene: TRBV7-2; abundance: -
CDR3aa: ASNEGLTGGYT; v_gene: TRBV2; abundance: few
CDR3aa: ASSSRLAGVEQY; v_gene: TRBV7-2; abundance: few
CDR3aa: ASSLGTGYPPLH; v_gene: TRBV7-3; abundance: few
CDR3aa: ASSQVSGVTEAF; v_gene: TRBV14; abundance: few
CDR3aa: ATGTARGYT; v_gene: TRBV27; abundance: many
CDR3aa: ASSLADRGAEAF; v_gene: TRBV7-6; abundance: -
CDR3aa: ASSLDEGHTQY; v_gene: TRBV7-2; abundance: many
CDR3aa: ASSADHHGNGYT; v_gene: TRBV4-1; abundance: few
CDR3aa: ASSQEEPVNEQF; v_gene: TRBV4-2; abundance: -
CDR3aa: ASRPRSGANVLT; v_gene: TRBV28; abundance: many
CDR3aa: ASSELGTLRQETQY; v_gene: TRBV2; abundance: -
CDR3aa: ASGLAGTDTQY; v_gene: TRBV19; abundance: many
CDR3aa: ASSDRTGGLDNEQF; v_gene: TRBV11-2; abundance: once
CDR3aa: ASCPSGATDTQY; v_gene: TRBV5-1; abundance: many
CDR3aa: ASSVRLPPYEQY; v_gene: TRBV2; abundance: -
CDR3aa: ASPARGSTDTQY; v_gene: TRBV5-1; abundance: few
CDR3aa: SGSGANYGYT; v_gene: TRBV29-1; abundance: -
CDR3aa: ASSPVRTGELF; v_gene: TRBV9; abundance: once
CDR3aa: ASSSQDRGNYGYT; v_gene: TRBV6-6; abundance: -
CDR3aa: AISERVGNTEAF; v_gene: TRBV10-3; abundance: many
CDR3aa: ASSRQVYNEQF; v_gene: TRBV4-3; abundance: few
CDR3aa: ASSSPSEAQH; v_gene: TRBV6-5; abundance: -
CDR3aa: ASSLFERDEQF; v_gene: TRBV7-9; abundance: few
CDR3aa: ASSRPKDRGFEQF; v_gene: TRBV7-9; abundance: few
CDR3aa: AWSRQDTQY; v_gene: TRBV30; abundance: few
CDR3aa: ARGRDKPTEAF; v_gene: TRBV6-1; abundance: few
CDR3aa: ASSPRRTGLQETQY; v_gene: TRBV6-6; abundance: -
CDR3aa: ASSFRPTGNGGELF; v_gene: TRBV11-2; abundance: few
CDR3aa: ASSLGPTVNTEAF; v_gene: TRBV11-1; abundance: few
CDR3aa: ASSSLGQVTDTQY; v_gene: TRBV5-1; abundance: -
CDR3aa: ASSPYSNTGELF; v_gene: TRBV18; abundance: few
CDR3aa: ASSLVWGLTDTQY; v_gene: TRBV7-2; abundance: -
CDR3aa: SARSYNEQF; v_gene: TRBV20-1; abundance: -
CDR3aa: ASRDRGGGSNQPQH; v_gene: TRBV7-2; abundance: few